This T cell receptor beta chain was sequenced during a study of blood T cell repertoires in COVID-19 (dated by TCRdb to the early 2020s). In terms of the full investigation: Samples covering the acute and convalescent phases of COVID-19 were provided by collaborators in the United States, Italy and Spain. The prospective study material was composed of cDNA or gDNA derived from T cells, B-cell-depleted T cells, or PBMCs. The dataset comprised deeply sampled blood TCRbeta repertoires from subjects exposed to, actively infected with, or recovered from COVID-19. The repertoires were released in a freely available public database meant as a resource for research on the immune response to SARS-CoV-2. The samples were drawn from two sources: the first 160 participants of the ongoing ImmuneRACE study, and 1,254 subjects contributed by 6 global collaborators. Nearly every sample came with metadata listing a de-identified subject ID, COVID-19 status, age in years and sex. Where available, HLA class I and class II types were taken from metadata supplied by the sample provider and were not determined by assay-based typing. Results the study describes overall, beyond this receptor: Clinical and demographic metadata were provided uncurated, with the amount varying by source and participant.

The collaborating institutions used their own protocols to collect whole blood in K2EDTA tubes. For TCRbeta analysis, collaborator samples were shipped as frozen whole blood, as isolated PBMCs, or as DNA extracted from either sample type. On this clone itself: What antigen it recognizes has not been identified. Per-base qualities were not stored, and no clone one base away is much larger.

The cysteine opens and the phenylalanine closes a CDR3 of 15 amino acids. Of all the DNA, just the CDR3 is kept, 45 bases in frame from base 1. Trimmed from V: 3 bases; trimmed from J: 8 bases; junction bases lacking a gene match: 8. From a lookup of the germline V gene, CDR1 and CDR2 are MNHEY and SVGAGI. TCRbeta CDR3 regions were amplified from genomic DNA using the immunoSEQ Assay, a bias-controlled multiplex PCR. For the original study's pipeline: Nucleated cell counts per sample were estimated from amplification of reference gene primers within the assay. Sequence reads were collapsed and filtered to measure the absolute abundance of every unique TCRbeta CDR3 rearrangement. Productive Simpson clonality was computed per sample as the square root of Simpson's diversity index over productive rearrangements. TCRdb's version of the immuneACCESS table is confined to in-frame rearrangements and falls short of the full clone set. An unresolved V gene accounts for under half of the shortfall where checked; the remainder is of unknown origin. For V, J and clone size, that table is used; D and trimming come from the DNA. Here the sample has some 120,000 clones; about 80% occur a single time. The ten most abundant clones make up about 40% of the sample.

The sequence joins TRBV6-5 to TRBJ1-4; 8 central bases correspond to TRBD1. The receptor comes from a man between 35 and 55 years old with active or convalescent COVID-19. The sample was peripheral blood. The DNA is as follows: TGTGCCAGCAGTTATTTCGACAGGGGAGGCGAAAAACTGTTTTTT. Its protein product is CASSYFDRGGEKLFF.